The T cell receptor beta chain under discussion was sequenced for a study of CD8+CD57+ T cells in acquired aplastic anemia (dated by TCRdb to the late 2010s). As for the study more broadly: A mean of around 3 ug of DNA, ranging from roughly 0.2 to 30 ug, was extracted from sorted CD4+ and CD8+ cells. For healthy donor samples, the average read count was about 9.8 million for CD4+ cells and 11 million to 13 million for CD8+ cells. General findings and caveats noted by the study authors: No significant difference in CD8+ Simpson's diversity was found between patients and healthy controls (P=0.060). Although roughly 29 CD8+ CDR3 sequences were shared by patients and controls, these sequences appeared highly expressed in patients and within the immunodominant clones of patients.

Profiling of TCR beta VDJ combinations and CDR3 sequences used genomic DNA as the template. An Illumina HiSeq 2000 was used for TCR repertoire sequencing. In the source study's methods: Repertoire assessment relied on Simpson's diversity index, CDR3 size and DJ length profiles, and TRBV/TRBJ rearrangement plots. Whichever DNA sequence was most abundant in the deep sequencing data was defined as the immunodominant clone. CDR3 amino acid sequences were checked for sharing between subjects and were compared against published repertoires and the VDJdb database. TCRdb cleaned the public reads at Q25 with fastp, built clones with MiXCR and kept in-frame beta chains. Entries that share a CDR3 protein sequence are merged under the most common genes and DNA. The V and J calls were determined by TCRdb, not by the authors. This sample has hundreds of thousands of distinct CDR3 sequences in its table, and under 80% of those were observed once. 3.5% to 4.5% of the sample lies in the top ten.

In the study, sorted CD4+ and CD8+ blood T cells from patients with severe aplastic anemia and from healthy subjects underwent deep sequencing of TCR repertoires. Ficoll-Paque density gradient centrifugation was used to isolate peripheral blood mononuclear cells. Before DNA extraction, CD4+ and CD8+ T cells were sorted by FACS or by magnetic beads. This clonotype was observed a few times. This clone's antigen is unknown. The sample holds no much larger clone one base away, and base qualities are not on file. The germline V gene sets CDR1 to WSHSY and CDR2 to SAAADI. Including the terminal cysteine and phenylalanine, the CDR3 comprises 12 residues. Just the 36-base CDR3 DNA is kept, in frame starting at base 1. V loses 7 bases of germline sequence and J loses 7 bases, and the interval between the two ends is 13 bases.

The sequence came from a human donor in good health, serving as a control. The sequenced sample consisted of sorted CD4+, CD8+, or CD8+CD57+ T cells (not recorded which) from PBMCs. The chain couples TRBV10-2 to TRBJ1-1; the D gene lacks a confident call. The CDR3 reads as follows: CASKDAKLEAFF. The sequenced DNA is TGCGCCAGCAAAGACGCTAAGCTTGAAGCTTTCTTT.